The 23 T cell receptor beta chains listed next were all sequenced from one sample in a study of PD-1 blockade in classical Hodgkin lymphoma. Time point indicated: cycle 4 day 1 (C4D1), after 6 weeks of nivolumab. Brentuximab vedotin exposure varied, and every patient relapsed after autologous stem cell transplantation. Negative selection with magnetic separation was used to purify CD4+ T cells from thawed PBMCs. The data were produced by immunoSEQ multiplex PCR, yet TCRdb's version contains in-frame clones alone and is incomplete. The table includes around 25,000 clones, over 75% detected once. This sample comprised CD4+ T cells from blood, obtained before the fourth cycle of nivolumab. These TCRs come from a human donor with classical Hodgkin lymphoma.

The gene calls are TRBV7-2 and TRBJ2-2, with TRBD1 as a possible D gene (5 bases). The CDR3 extends over 15 amino acids. V was shortened by 6 bases and J by 4 bases, with 15 bases between the two germline ends. Germline CDR1 reads SGHTA; CDR2 reads FQGNSA. CDR3 bases: TGTGCCAGCAGTCCACAGGTCTTGAGCACCGGGGAGCTGTTTTTT. This gives the protein CASSPQVLSTGELFF.

The chain employs TRBV28 and TRBJ1-2; the D gene is possibly TRBD1 (5 bases). The V and J ends lost 1 base and 8 bases respectively, with 8 bases between them. This CDR3 is 12 amino acids long. Germline V lookup: CDR1 MDHEN, CDR2 SYDVKM. CDR3 in amino acids: CASSLFRAGYTF. Written as DNA, the CDR3 is TGTGCCAGCAGTTTATTCAGGGCGGGCTACACCTTC.

The chain couples TRBV7-2 to TRBJ2-2; perhaps TRBD1 as D (6 bases). Trimming removed 2 bases at V and 2 bases at J, with 9 bases between. The CDR3 consists of 15 residues. Germline values: CDR1 SGHTA, CDR2 FQGNSA. CDR3 DNA: TGTGCCAGCAGCTTAAACAGGGACAACACCGGGGAGCTGTTTTTT. Protein sequence: CASSLNRDNTGELFF.

The chain employs TRBV19 and TRBJ1-5; D not certain. Germline CDR1 is LNHDA and CDR2 is SQIVND (reference sequence). This CDR3 region has 15 residues. V was cut by 7 bases and J by 3 bases, with 16 bases left in between. As DNA, the CDR3 is TGTGCCAGTAACAAACAAGGAGAGCTCAATCAGCCCCAGCATTTT. Protein product: CASNKQGELNQPQHF.

The genes are TRBV4-3 and TRBJ1-1; no clear D gene. V was trimmed by 0 bases and J by 3 bases, leaving 26 bases between them. The length of the CDR3 is 20 residues. The V gene's germline CDR1 is LGHNA and CDR2 YSLEER. The CDR3 DNA reads as TGCGCCAGCAGCCAAGAAGTGGAAGATAAAGGAAGAATGAAAGACACTGAAGCTTTCTTT. Its translation: CASSQEVEDKGRMKDTEAFF.

This sequence joins TRBV5-1 and TRBJ2-1, with 7 bases identical to TRBD1. The CDR3 length is 17 residues. V was clipped by 4 bases and J by 6 bases; unmatched bases: 16. The germline gives CDR1 SGHRS, CDR2 YFSETQ. The DNA for the CDR3 is TGCGCCAGCAGCCCTTCAGGGAGCAGGGGGTTAATCAATGAGCAGTTCTTC. Its translation is CASSPSGSRGLINEQFF.

This clone has just a few counts. DNA of the CDR3: TGTGCCTGGAGTGTACGTGGGACAGGGAATGAAAAACTGTTTTTT. Translated: CAWSVRGTGNEKLFF. The J gene is TRBJ1-4, the V gene TRBV30; 9 bases align to TRBD1. CDR3 length equals 15 residues. The J segment lost 5 bases and the V segment lost 0 bases, leaving 4 bases of the junction unmatched. Germline-derived CDR1 and CDR2 are GTSNPN and SVGIG (reference sequence).

This clone was seen more than once but under ten times. The V gene is TRBV9, the J gene TRBJ1-2; tentative D call: TRBD1 (6 bases). Germline-derived CDR1 and CDR2 are SGDLS and YYNGEE. The CDR3 runs 14 residues. V shed 3 bases and J shed 3 bases, with 12 bases lying between them. The CDR3 reads CASSAAQGYYGYTF. The CDR3 coding sequence is TGTGCCAGCAGCGCCGCACAGGGTTACTATGGCTACACCTTC.

The chain is built from TRBV29-1 and TRBJ2-5; weak D call: TRBD2 (5 bases). This CDR3 spans 12 amino acids. V was pared by 4 bases and J by 1 base, with 7 bases between. The V gene's germline CDR1 is SQVTM and CDR2 ANQGSEA. The CDR3 region has the DNA TGCAGCGTTGGAGGGTTCCAAGAGACCCAGTACTTC. It codes for CSVGGFQETQYF.

The chain couples TRBV5-4 to TRBJ1-2, with D unresolved. The CDR3 length is 14 residues. Trimming cost V 4 bases and J 4 bases, with 14 bases left between them. The V gene's germline CDR1 is SGHNT and CDR2 YYREEE (reference sequence). The CDR3 loop is CASSEKGYGYGYTF. For the CDR3, the DNA is TGTGCCAGCAGCGAAAAGGGATATGGCTATGGCTACACCTTC.

The chain carries TRBV9 and TRBJ2-5, with a tentative D call TRBD2 (6 bases). Germline CDR1 reads SGDLS; CDR2 reads YYNGEE. Trimming took off 0 bases at V and 7 bases at J, with 13 bases between the two ends. This CDR3 has 14 residues. The CDR3, as DNA: TGTGCCAGCAGCGTAGATGGGACTTCGGTGACCCAGTACTTC. Translation: CASSVDGTSVTQYF.

The chain recombines TRBV18 with TRBJ2-7; TRBD1 or TRBD2 may be the D gene (5 bases each). Trimming shortened V by 3 bases and J by 2 bases, and 8 bases separated the two germline ends. The CDR3 runs to 13 residues. The germline CDR1 and CDR2 sequences are KGHSH and LQKENI. The CDR3 reads CASSPGPAYEQYF. The CDR3, as DNA: TGTGCCAGCTCACCGGGACCGGCCTACGAGCAGTACTTC.

The genes are TRBV7-2 and TRBJ2-2; D not certain. Germline lookup yields CDR1 SGHTA and CDR2 FQGNSA. Trimming stripped 4 bases from V and 7 bases from J, with 10 bases between. This CDR3 spans 13 amino acids. DNA for the CDR3: TGTGCCAGCAGCTCCCCTGGGGTCGGGGAGCTGTTTTTT. The encoded protein is CASSSPGVGELFF.

This clone showed up just a few times. V and J are TRBV19 and TRBJ1-6, with TRBD1 as a possible D gene (5 bases). Germline-derived CDR1 and CDR2 are LNHDA and SQIVND (reference sequence). There are 15 residues in the CDR3. Trimming pared 3 bases from V and 6 bases from J, leaving 12 bases between. CDR3 nucleotides: TGTGCCAGTAGTATCAGAGGGGAAGGTAATTCACCCCTCCACTTT. Residues: CASSIRGEGNSPLHF.

The chain employs TRBV27 and TRBJ1-1, with D perhaps matching TRBD1 (5 bases). This CDR3 spans 14 amino acids. Germline loops: CDR1 MNHEY, CDR2 SMNVEV (reference sequence). V dropped 2 bases and J dropped 1 base, with 8 bases sitting between them. CDR3 DNA: TGTGCCAGCAGTTTAGCAGGGAGGAACACTGAAGCTTTCTTT. Amino acids: CASSLAGRNTEAFF.

This chain uses TRBV5-1 with TRBJ1-1; D is possibly TRBD1 (5 bases). Per the germline V gene, CDR1 is SGHRS and CDR2 is YFSETQ. V lost 3 bases and J 1 base, leaving 13 bases between the germline ends. The CDR3 is made up of 15 amino acids. The CDR3 sequence is CASSSGGGENTEAFF. The CDR3 nucleotides read TGCGCCAGCAGCTCCGGGGGGGGTGAGAACACTGAAGCTTTCTTT.

The chain employs TRBV4-3 and TRBJ2-6, with 8 bases identical to TRBD2. Trimming removed 4 bases from V and 4 bases from J; junction bases left unmatched: 9. CDR3 length: 17 residues. Per germline, CDR1 LGHNA and CDR2 YSLEER. CDR3 DNA: TGCGCCAGCAGCCCTCACGGGGGGGGTGCAGGGGCCAACGTCCTGACTTTC. Translated, it gives CASSPHGGGAGANVLTF.

The V call is TRBV27, the J call TRBJ2-5; 9 bases match TRBD2. Germline V gene data show CDR1 as MNHEY and CDR2 as SMNVEV (reference sequence). CDR3 length: 14 residues. Trimming took 3 bases from V and 5 from J; bases not matched to a gene: 4. CDR3 bases: TGTGCCAGCAGTTTCGCGGGGGGGAGGGAGACCCAGTACTTC. Translating gives CASSFAGGRETQYF.

The chain uses TRBV6-1 and TRBJ2-4; D gene uncertain. Germline loops: CDR1 MNHNS, CDR2 SASEGT. The CDR3 sequence is 14 residues long. The V gene lost 2 bases and the J gene lost 7 bases, with 12 bases spanning the gap. The CDR3 sequence is CASSEIKGPNIQYF. The CDR3 coding sequence is TGTGCCAGCAGTGAAATTAAGGGTCCGAACATTCAGTACTTC.

The chain has TRBV29-1 and TRBJ2-3; no reliable D call. V was clipped by 6 bases and J by 6 bases, with 7 bases between them. CDR1 is SQVTM, CDR2 ANQGSEA, per germline. The CDR3 has 10 amino acids. The DNA for the CDR3 is TGCAGCGTAAGAATGGATACGCAGTATTTT. As protein: CSVRMDTQYF.

The CDR3 bases are TGTGCCAGTAGTATAGAGGGTGGAGAGCAGTACTTC. This translates into CASSIEGGEQYF. The chain recombines TRBV19 with TRBJ2-7; D call uncertain. V shed 0 bases and J shed 7 bases, with 7 bases lying between them. The germline V gene has CDR1 LNHDA and CDR2 SQIVND (reference sequence). CDR3 length: 12 amino acids.

The V gene is TRBV29-1, the J gene TRBJ2-3; 7 bases map to TRBD1. Germline CDR1 reads SQVTM; CDR2 reads ANQGSEA. This CDR3 comprises 13 residues. J was trimmed by 4 bases and V by 5 bases; bases with no gene match: 6. CDR3 sequence: CSVRGLSADTQYF. The CDR3, as DNA: TGCAGCGTTAGGGGGCTTAGCGCAGATACGCAGTATTTT.

This clone is medium-sized (0.01 to 0.1%) in the sample. The chain employs TRBV2 and TRBJ2-3, with 8 bases fitting TRBD1. V was clipped by 4 bases and J by 0 bases; unmatched bases: 3. Germline V CDR1 and CDR2: SNHLY, FYNNEI. This CDR3 region has 15 residues. The CDR3 protein is CASSGTGSSTDTQYF. Here the CDR3 DNA reads TGTGCCAGCAGTGGGACAGGGAGTAGCACAGATACGCAGTATTTT.